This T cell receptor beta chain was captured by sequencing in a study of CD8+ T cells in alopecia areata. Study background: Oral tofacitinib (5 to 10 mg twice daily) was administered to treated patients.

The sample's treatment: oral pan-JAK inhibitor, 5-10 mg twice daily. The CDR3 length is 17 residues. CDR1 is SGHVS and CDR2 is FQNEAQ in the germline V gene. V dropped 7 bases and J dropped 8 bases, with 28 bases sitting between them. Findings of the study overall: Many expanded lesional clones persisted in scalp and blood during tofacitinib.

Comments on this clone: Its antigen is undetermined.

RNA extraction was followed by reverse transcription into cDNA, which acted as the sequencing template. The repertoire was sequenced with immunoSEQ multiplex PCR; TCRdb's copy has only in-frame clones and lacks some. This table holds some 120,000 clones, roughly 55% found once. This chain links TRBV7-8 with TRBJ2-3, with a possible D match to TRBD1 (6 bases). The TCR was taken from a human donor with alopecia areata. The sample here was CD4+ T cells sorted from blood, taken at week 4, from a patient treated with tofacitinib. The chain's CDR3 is CASIATGRLNSAGTQYF. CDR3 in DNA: TGTGCCAGCATCGCGACAGGAAGACTAAATTCTGCGGGTACGCAGTATTTT.